A selection of T cell receptor beta chains follows, all from one sample in a study of T cells in Graves' hyperthyroidism and ophthalmopathy. TCRdb re-analysed the multiplex PCR reads in MiXCR, keeping a single row per CDR3 protein. The table records some 530,000 distinct CDR3 sequences, 20% to 25% of them present only once. Sequencing was carried out using blood. These receptors were collected from a woman in her seventies with Graves' ophthalmopathy. Each CDR3 is given with its conserved first and last residue. The D gene is left open where the match is weak. Expanded clones are given a class, and other clones once, few, many or no size at all.

NA	TRBV4-1	TRBJ1-5	once	TGCGCCAGCAGCCAACTTGGTCAGCCCCAGCATTTT	CASSQLGQPQHF
TRBD1	TRBV5-1	TRBJ2-3	few	TGCGCCAGCAGGGGACAGGGAGGCGCAGATACGCAGTATTTT	CASRGQGGADTQYF
TRBD1	TRBV5-5	TRBJ2-7	few	TGTGCCAGCAGCTGGGGACAGGGGTTCTCCGAGCAGTACTTC	CASSWGQGFSEQYF
TRBD2	TRBV12-3/TRBV12-4	TRBJ2-1	few	TGTGCCAGCCGGTCCGGTGGCGGGAGAGGTGAGCAGTTCTTC	CASRSGGGRGEQFF
TRBD2	TRBV20-1	TRBJ2-1	few	TGCAGTGCTAGGCGGGGGGGCGAGCAGTTCTTC	CSARRGGEQFF
NA	TRBV4-1	TRBJ2-1	NA	TGCGCCAGCAGCCCGAGGGACAGGGGCCTAGCGGGAGGTTCCTACAATGAGCAGTTCTTC	CASSPRDRGLAGGSYNEQFF
TRBD2	TRBV28	TRBJ2-5	many	TGTGCCAGCAGCCCTAGCGGACCCCAAGAGACCCAGTACTTC	CASSPSGPQETQYF
TRBD2	TRBV27	TRBJ2-1	many	TGTGCCAGCAGTTTTACTAGCGGGACCAATGAGCAGTTCTTC	CASSFTSGTNEQFF
TRBD1	TRBV5-5	TRBJ2-7	NA	TGTGCCAGCAGTAGGACAGGGAACTCCGAGCAGTACTTC	CASSRTGNSEQYF
TRBD2	TRBV11-2	TRBJ2-1	few	TGTGCCAGCAGCGACTCGGGGAGGGACAATGAGCAGTTCTTC	CASSDSGRDNEQFF
NA	TRBV6-1	TRBJ1-6	NA	TGTGCCATTAACAGAGAAAATAATTCACCCCTCCACTTT	CAINRENNSPLHF
NA	TRBV6-1	TRBJ2-1	NA	TGTGCCAGCCATCAGGGGCTAGTTAGCGATGAGCAGTTCTTC	CASHQGLVSDEQFF
NA	TRBV19	TRBJ1-5	NA	TGTGCCAGTAGTATAGGTCACAGCCGCAATCAGCCCCAGCATTTT	CASSIGHSRNQPQHF
TRBD1	TRBV10-1	TRBJ1-1	many	TGCGCCAGCACTCGGGGACAGGACACTGAAGCTTTCTTT	CASTRGQDTEAFF
TRBD2	TRBV28	TRBJ2-3	few	TGTGCCAGCAGCCAAGATAGGGCTAGCGGGAGCCCAGATACGCAGTATTTT	CASSQDRASGSPDTQYF
NA	TRBV29-1	TRBJ2-7	NA	TGCAGCGTTCAAGAGGGAGCCTACGAGCAGTACTTC	CSVQEGAYEQYF
NA	TRBV12-3/TRBV12-4	TRBJ2-4	NA	TGTGCCAGCAGTTTAAGGGGGGGGGCCAAAAACATTCAGTACTTC	CASSLRGGAKNIQYF
TRBD1	TRBV5-6	TRBJ2-5	few	TGTGCCAGCAGCTTGGCTCGGTCAGGGGGAGAGACCCAGTACTTC	CASSLARSGGETQYF
TRBD1	TRBV28	TRBJ2-7	many	TGTGCCATTAGGGGACAGCGCGACTACGAGCAGTACTTC	CAIRGQRDYEQYF
NA	TRBV6-5	TRBJ1-6	NA	TGTGCCAGCAGTTACTCAGGGGAATCCTATAATTCACCCCTCCACTTT	CASSYSGESYNSPLHF
TRBD2	TRBV5-4	TRBJ2-7	NA	TGTGCCAGTACGAGTAGCGGGAGGATGGGTTACGAGCAGTACTTC	CASTSSGRMGYEQYF
TRBD2	TRBV30	TRBJ2-7	NA	TGTGCCTGGAGTGTAGGACTAGCGGCGTCCTACGAGCAGTACTTC	CAWSVGLAASYEQYF
NA	TRBV5-1	TRBJ1-5	few	TGCGCCAGCAGCTTGGTGCCAGGGGATTATCAGCCCCAGCATTTT	CASSLVPGDYQPQHF
NA	TRBV11-1	TRBJ1-1	few	TGTGCCAGCAGCCGGGCCGGGGATCGCCTCTTT	CASSRAGDRLF
NA	TRBV12-3/TRBV12-4	TRBJ1-2	NA	TGTGCCAGCAGCAATACGGGATTCTATGGCTACACCTTC	CASSNTGFYGYTF
NA	TRBV6-1	TRBJ2-2	few	TGTGCCAGCAGTGAAGCGGGAGCGGCCGGGGAGCTGTTTTTT	CASSEAGAAGELFF
NA	TRBV30	TRBJ1-1	NA	TGTGCCTGGAAGAACACTGAAGCTTTCTTT	CAWKNTEAFF
NA	TRBV5-1	TRBJ1-1	NA	TGCGCCAGCAGCTTGTCGGGGCAGCCCGATGAAGCTTTCTTT	CASSLSGQPDEAFF
NA	TRBV18	TRBJ1-5	NA	TGTGCCAGCTCACCCGGGACTGGCCCCCATCAGCCCCAGCATTTT	CASSPGTGPHQPQHF
NA	TRBV20-1	TRBJ2-7	NA	TGCAGTGCTAGACGGGCTAGCGCATCCTACGAGCAGTACTTC	CSARRASASYEQYF
TRBD1	TRBV28	TRBJ1-2	NA	TGTGCCAGCAGTTTTCCCGCGGGACAGGGCCCCTATGGCTACACCTTC	CASSFPAGQGPYGYTF
NA	TRBV7-9	TRBJ2-7	NA	TGTGCCAGCAGGCCGCCGAGCGGACCCTACGAGCAGTACTTC	CASRPPSGPYEQYF
TRBD2	TRBV6-1	TRBJ2-1	few	TGTGCCAGCAGTACTGGACAGGGGGGACTAGCGGGTAATGAGCAGTTCTTC	CASSTGQGGLAGNEQFF
NA	TRBV6-5	TRBJ2-1	few	TGTGCCAGCAGTTACAGGGAGTACAATGAGCAGTTCTTC	CASSYREYNEQFF
NA	TRBV9	TRBJ2-1	few	TGTGCCAGCAGCGTAGCAGCGTTCTCCTACAATGAGCAGTTCTTC	CASSVAAFSYNEQFF
NA	TRBV11-2	TRBJ1-2	few	TGTGCCAGCAGCTTAGATTCCAGGGGCACTGTTGGCTACACCTTC	CASSLDSRGTVGYTF
NA	TRBV7-2	TRBJ2-3	NA	TGTGCCAGCAGCTCTACGGGCATCGGACTACAAGATACGCAGTATTTT	CASSSTGIGLQDTQYF
NA	TRBV6-2/TRBV6-3	TRBJ1-1	NA	TGTGCCAGCAAAAACCCAGGAATGAACACTGAAGCTCTCTTT	CASKNPGMNTEALF
TRBD1	TRBV12-3/TRBV12-4	TRBJ1-6	many	TGTGCCAGCAGGAGATACAGGGGGCTAGAGGGTAATTCACCCCTCCACTTT	CASRRYRGLEGNSPLHF
TRBD1	TRBV6-1	TRBJ1-6	NA	TGTGCCAGCAGGCAGACAGGGTTCTCACCCCTCCACTTT	CASRQTGFSPLHF
NA	TRBV24-1	TRBJ1-1	NA	TGTGCCACCAGTGCCGAAACTGAAGCTTTCTTT	CATSAETEAFF
NA	TRBV7-2	TRBJ2-7	many	TGTGCCAGCAGCTTATCTGGGGAGAGGTACGAGCAGTACTTC	CASSLSGERYEQYF